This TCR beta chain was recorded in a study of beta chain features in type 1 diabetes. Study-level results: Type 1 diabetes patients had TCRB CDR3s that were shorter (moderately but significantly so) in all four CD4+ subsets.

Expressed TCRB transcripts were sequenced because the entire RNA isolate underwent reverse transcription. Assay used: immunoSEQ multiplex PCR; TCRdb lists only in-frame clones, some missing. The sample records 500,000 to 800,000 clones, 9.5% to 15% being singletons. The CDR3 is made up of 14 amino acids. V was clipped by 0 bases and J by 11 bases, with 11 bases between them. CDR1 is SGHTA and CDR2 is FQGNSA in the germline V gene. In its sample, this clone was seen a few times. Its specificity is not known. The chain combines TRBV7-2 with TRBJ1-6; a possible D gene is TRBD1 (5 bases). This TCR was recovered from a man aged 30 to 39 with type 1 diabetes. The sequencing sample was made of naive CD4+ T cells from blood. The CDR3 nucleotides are TGTGCCAGCAGCTTAGCAAGTCCGGGGGCACCCCTCCACTTT. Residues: CASSLASPGAPLHF.